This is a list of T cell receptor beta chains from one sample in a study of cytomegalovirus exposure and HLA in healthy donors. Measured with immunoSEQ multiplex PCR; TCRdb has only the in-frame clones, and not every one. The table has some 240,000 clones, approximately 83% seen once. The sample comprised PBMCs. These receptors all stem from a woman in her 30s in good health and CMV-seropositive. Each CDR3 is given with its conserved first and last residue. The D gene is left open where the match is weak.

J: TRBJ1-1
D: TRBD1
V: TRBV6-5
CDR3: CASSRTGTEAFF

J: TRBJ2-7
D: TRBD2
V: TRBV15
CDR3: CATSIGLAGGPHEQYF

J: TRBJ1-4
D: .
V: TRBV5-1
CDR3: CASSLVSGDEKLFF

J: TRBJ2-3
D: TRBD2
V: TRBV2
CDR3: CASALAGVTDTQYF

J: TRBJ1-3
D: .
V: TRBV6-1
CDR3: CASSEAPGPGNTIYF

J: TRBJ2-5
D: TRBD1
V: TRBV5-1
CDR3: CASSRGTGQETQYF

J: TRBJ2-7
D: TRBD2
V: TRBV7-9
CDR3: CASSLVQGGDEQYF

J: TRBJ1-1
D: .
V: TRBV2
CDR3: CASRDEQAYTEAFF

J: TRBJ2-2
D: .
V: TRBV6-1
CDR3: CASTLQGNTGELFF

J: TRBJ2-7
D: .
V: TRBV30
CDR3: CAGLDSSSYEQYF

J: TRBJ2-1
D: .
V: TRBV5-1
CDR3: CASSSEGYNEQFF

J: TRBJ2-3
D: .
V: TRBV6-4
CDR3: CASKAPGTDTQYF

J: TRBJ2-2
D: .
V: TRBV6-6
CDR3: CASSYSPGLTGELFF

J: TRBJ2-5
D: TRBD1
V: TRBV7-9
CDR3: CASSLTGGGSATQYF

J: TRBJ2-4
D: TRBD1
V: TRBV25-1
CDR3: CASRGTGLDLAKNIQYF

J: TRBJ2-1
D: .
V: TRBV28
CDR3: CASRKDMNYNEQFF

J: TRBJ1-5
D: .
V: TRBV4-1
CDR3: CASSQAGVANQPQHF

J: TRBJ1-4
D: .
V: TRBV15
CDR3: CATSRDPRVGEKLFF

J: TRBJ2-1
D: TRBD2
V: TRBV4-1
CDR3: CASSQLVAGYNEQFF

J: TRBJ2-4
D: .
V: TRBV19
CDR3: CASSNRSQGLAKNIQYF

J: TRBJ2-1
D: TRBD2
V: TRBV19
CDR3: CASGPGLAGEGEQFF

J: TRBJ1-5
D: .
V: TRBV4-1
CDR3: CASSPWLRGWGHNQPQHF

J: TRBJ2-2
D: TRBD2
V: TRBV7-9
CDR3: CASSPLSGRENTGELFF

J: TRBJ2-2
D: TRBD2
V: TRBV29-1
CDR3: CSVGFLAGAGELFF

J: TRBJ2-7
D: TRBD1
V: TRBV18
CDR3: CASSQDRGGYEQYF

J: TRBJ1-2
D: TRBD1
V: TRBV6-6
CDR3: CASIGQGGRGYTF

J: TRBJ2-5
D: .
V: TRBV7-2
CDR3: CASSFGAGETQYF

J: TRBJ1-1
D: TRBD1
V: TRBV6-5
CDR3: CASSRRTGRTTEAFF